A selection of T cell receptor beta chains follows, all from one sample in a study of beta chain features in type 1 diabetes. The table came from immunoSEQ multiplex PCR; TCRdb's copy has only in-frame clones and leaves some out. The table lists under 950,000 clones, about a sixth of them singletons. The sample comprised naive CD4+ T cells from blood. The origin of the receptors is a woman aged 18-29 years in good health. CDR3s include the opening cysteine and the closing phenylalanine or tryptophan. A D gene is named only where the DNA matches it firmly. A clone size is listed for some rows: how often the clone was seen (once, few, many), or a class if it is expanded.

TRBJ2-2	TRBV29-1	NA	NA	TGCAGCGTTTCCAGATCCGACTGGACCGGGGAGCTGTTTTTT	CSVSRSDWTGELFF
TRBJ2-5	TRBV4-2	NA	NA	TGTGCCAGCAGCCAAGATTCAGTTCAGACCCAGTACTTC	CASSQDSVQTQYF
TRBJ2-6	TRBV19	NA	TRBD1	TGTGCCAGTACCAACCGAAGAGGGACAGCTGGGGCCAACGTCCTGACTTTC	CASTNRRGTAGANVLTF
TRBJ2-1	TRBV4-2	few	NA	TGTGCCAGCAGCCCCCGGGGTCTCACCCCTTACAATGAGCAGTTCTTC	CASSPRGLTPYNEQFF
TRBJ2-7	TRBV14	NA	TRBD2	TGTGCCAGCAGCCCACCTAGACTAGCGGACAACTACGAGCAGTACTTC	CASSPPRLADNYEQYF
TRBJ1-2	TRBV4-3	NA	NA	TGCGCCAGCAGCCAAGTCTGGCAGGTGGATGGCTACACCTTC	CASSQVWQVDGYTF
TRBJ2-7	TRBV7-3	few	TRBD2	TGTGCCAGCAGCTTTAAGACTAGCGGGAGAATAGGGGATTACGAGCAGTACTTC	CASSFKTSGRIGDYEQYF
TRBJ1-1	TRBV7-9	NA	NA	TGTGCCAGCAGCCCCCGGGGTGGGGGGATGAACACTGAAGCTTTCTTT	CASSPRGGGMNTEAFF
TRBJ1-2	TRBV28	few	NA	TGTGCCAGCAGTTTTCCGGACGGCCCTAACTATGGCTACACCTTC	CASSFPDGPNYGYTF
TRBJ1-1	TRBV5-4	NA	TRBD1	TGTGCCAGCAGACTTGACAGGGGGCGCGAGAACACTGAAGCTTTCTTT	CASRLDRGRENTEAFF
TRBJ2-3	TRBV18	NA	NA	TGTGCCAGCTCACAGCGGAGACCTAGCACAGATACGCAGTATTTT	CASSQRRPSTDTQYF
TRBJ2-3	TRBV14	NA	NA	TGTGCCAGCAGCCATCCCGGCACAGATACGCAGTATTTT	CASSHPGTDTQYF
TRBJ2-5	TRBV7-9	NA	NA	TGTGCCAGCAGCCTAGGGAGGGAGACCCAGTACTTC	CASSLGRETQYF
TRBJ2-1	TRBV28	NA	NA	TGTGCCAGCAGTTTAAGTTCAGCCGGGACCATGTACAATGAGCAGTTCTTC	CASSLSSAGTMYNEQFF
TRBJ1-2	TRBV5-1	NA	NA	TGCGCCAGCAGCTTGGGGTACAGGTCAACGGGGGGCTACACCTTC	CASSLGYRSTGGYTF
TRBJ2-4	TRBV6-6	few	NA	TGTGCCAGCAGTTACCAGAGACCTCCAGCCAAAAACATTCAGTACTTC	CASSYQRPPAKNIQYF
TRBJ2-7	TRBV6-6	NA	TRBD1	TGTGCCAGCAGTGGGACAGGGGCTACCTACGAGCAGTACTTC	CASSGTGATYEQYF
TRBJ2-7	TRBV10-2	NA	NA	TGCGCCAGCAGTGAGTACAGCCCCTACGAGCAGTACTTC	CASSEYSPYEQYF
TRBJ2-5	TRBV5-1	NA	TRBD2	TGCGCCAGCAGCTCTGGACTAGCGGGAGTGGAGACCCAGTACTTC	CASSSGLAGVETQYF
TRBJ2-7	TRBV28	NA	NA	TGTGCCAGCAGCGGGACGAGCCCGGGGGAGCAGTACTTC	CASSGTSPGEQYF
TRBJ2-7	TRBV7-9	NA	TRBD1	TGTGCCAGCAGCCCGGGACAGAGTGGGCGGAGCTCCTACGAGCAGTACTTC	CASSPGQSGRSSYEQYF
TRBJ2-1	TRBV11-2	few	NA	TGTGCCAGCAGCTCATCCGGGTGGTACAATGAGCAGTTCTTC	CASSSSGWYNEQFF
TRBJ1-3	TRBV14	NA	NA	TGTGCCAGCAGCCAAGTTAGTCGGGGCACCATATATTTT	CASSQVSRGTIYF
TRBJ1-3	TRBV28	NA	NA	TGTGCCAGCAGGCAAACAGGCAGCTCTGGAAACACCATATATTTT	CASRQTGSSGNTIYF
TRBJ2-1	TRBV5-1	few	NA	TGCGCCAGCAGCCAAACGGGGAACATTTTTGGGGAGCAGTTCTTC	CASSQTGNIFGEQFF
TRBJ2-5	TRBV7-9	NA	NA	TGTGCCAGCAGCTTAAGTAGCGTGTCCCAGTACTTC	CASSLSSVSQYF
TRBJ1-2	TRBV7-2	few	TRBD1	TGTGCCAGCAGCCGCGCCGGGACAGGGGGCGCAGGCTATGGCTACACCTTC	CASSRAGTGGAGYGYTF
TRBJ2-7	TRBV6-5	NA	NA	TGTGCCAGCAGCCCCGGGCTGGAACGCGAGCAGTACTTC	CASSPGLEREQYF
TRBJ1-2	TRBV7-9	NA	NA	TGTGCCAGCAGCAGGGGTCAAATCGGAGGCTACACCTTC	CASSRGQIGGYTF
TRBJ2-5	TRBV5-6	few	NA	TGTGCCAGCAGCTCCTCCCGGCAGTGGCGAGAGACCCAGTACTTC	CASSSSRQWRETQYF
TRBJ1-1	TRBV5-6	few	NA	TGTGCCAGCAGGTACGCTGGGGACACTGAAGCTTTCTTT	CASRYAGDTEAFF
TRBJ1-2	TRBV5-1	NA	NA	TGCGCCAGCAGCCTGGTGGGGGACGGCTACACCTTC	CASSLVGDGYTF
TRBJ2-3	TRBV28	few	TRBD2	TGTGCCAGCAAGAGCGGGAGTATCTCAGATACGCAGTATTTT	CASKSGSISDTQYF
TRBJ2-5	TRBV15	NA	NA	TGTGCCACCAGCAGAGATCGGGGCACGGTAGAGACCCAGTACTTC	CATSRDRGTVETQYF
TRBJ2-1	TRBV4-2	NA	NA	TGTGCCAGCAGCCAAGAGTGGACTAAGAATGAGCAGTTCTTC	CASSQEWTKNEQFF
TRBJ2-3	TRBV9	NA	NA	TGTGCCAGCAGCGTACAAACTGGCCCAGCAGATACGCAGTATTTT	CASSVQTGPADTQYF
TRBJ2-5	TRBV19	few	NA	TGTGCCAGTAGTATCGATCTCCGGGGGCCCCAGTACTTC	CASSIDLRGPQYF
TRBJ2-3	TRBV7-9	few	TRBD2	TGTGCCAGCAGCCACACTAGCGGGAAGCAGTATTTT	CASSHTSGKQYF
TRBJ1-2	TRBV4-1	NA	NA	TGCGCCAGCAGCAGGGAAACACGCACTAACTATGGCTACACCTTC	CASSRETRTNYGYTF
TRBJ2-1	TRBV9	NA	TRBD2	TGTGCCAGCAGCGTAGGAGGTTTGGGGGGGAGGAGTATCAATGAGCAGTTCTTC	CASSVGGLGGRSINEQFF
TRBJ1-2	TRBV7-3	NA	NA	TGTGCCAGCAGCGCGAAACTAGGGCGCTACACCTTC	CASSAKLGRYTF
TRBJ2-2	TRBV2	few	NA	TGTGCCAGCAAGGCCCAGACGAACACCGGGGAGCTGTTTTTT	CASKAQTNTGELFF
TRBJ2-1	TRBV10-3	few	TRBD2	TGTGCCATCAATATTAGCGGGAGGTGGTGGTATGAGCAGTTCTTC	CAINISGRWWYEQFF
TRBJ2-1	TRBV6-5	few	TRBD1	TGTGCCAGCAGTTACTCTCCCAGGGGGATTCCGAATGAGCAGTTCTTC	CASSYSPRGIPNEQFF
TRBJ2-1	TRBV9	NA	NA	TGTGCCAGCAGCGTATCCCCAACTCCGGGAGAACTGTCCTACAATGAGCAGTTCTTC	CASSVSPTPGELSYNEQFF
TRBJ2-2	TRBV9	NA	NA	TGTGCCAGCAGCGTAGAGGGGGGAACCGGGGAGCTGTTTTTT	CASSVEGGTGELFF
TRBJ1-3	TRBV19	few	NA	TGTGCCAGTAGAACAACCGGGACCCACTCTGGAAACACCATATATTTT	CASRTTGTHSGNTIYF
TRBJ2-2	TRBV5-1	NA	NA	TGCGCCAGCAGTTACAGCCGGCAGAACACCGGGGAGCTGTTTTTT	CASSYSRQNTGELFF
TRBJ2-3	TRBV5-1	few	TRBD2	TGCGCCAGCAGCTCGGGACTAGCGGATAACACAGATACGCAGTATTTT	CASSSGLADNTDTQYF
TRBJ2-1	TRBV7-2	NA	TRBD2	TGTGCCAGCAGCACCCGACTAGCGGGAGAGCAGTTCTTC	CASSTRLAGEQFF